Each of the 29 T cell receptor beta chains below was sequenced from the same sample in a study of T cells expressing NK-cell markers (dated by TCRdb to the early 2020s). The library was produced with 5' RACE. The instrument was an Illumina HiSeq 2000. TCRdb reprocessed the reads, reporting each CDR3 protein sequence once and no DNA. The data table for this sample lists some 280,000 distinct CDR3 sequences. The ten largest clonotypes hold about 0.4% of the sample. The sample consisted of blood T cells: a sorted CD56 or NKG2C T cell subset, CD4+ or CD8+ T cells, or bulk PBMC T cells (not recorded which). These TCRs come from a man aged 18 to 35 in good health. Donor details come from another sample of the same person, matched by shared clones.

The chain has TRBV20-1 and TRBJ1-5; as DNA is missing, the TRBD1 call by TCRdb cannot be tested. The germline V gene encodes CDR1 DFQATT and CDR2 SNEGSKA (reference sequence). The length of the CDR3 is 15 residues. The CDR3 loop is CSARVLEGAVGPQHF.

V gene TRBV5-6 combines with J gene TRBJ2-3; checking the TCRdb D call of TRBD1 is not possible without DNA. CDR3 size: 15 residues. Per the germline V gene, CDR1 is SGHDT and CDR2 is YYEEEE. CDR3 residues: CASIQRGREADTQYF.

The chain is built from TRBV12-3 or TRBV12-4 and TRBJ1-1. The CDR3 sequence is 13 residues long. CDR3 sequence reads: CASSLQRNTEAFF.

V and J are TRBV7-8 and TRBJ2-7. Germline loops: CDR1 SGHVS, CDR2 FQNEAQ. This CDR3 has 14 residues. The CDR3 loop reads CASSLEMTRDEQYF.

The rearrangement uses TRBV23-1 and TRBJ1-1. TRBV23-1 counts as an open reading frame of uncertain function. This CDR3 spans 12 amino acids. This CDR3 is CASSHRNTEAFF.

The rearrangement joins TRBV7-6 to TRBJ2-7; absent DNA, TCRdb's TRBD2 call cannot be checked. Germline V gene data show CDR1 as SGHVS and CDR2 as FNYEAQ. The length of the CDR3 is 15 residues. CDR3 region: CASSRASGRTYEQYF. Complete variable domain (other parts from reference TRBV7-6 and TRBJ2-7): GAGVSQSPRYKVTKRGQDVALRCDPISGHVSLYWYRQALGQGPEFLTYFNYEAQQDKSGLPNDRFSAERPEGSISTLTIQRTEQRDSAMYRCASSRASGRTYEQYFGPGTRLTVT.

CDR3 amino acids: CSARDVRMNTEAFF. V is TRBV20-1 and J is TRBJ1-1. This CDR3 has 14 residues. Per germline, CDR1 DFQATT and CDR2 SNEGSKA (reference sequence).

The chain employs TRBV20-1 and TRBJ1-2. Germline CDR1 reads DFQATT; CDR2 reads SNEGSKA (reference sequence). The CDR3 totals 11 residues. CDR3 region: CSAWSNYGYTF.

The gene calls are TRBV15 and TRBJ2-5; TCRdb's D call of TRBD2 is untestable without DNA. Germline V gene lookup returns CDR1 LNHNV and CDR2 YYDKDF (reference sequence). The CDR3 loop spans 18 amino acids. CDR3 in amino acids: CATSRRTSGRASQETQYF. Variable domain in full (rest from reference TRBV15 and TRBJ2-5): DAMVIQNPRYQVTQFGKPVTLSCSQTLNHNVMYWYQQKSSQAPKLLFHYYDKDFNNEADTPDNFQSRRPNTSFCFLDIRSPGLGDTAMYLCATSRRTSGRASQETQYFGPGTRLLVL.

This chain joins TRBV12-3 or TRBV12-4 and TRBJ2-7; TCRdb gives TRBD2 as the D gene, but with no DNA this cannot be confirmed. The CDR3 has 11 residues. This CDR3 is CASSLGAGQYF.

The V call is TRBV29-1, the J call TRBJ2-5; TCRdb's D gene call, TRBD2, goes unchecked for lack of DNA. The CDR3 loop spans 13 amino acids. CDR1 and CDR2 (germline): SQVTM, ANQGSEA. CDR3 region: CSVGGSGGETQYF. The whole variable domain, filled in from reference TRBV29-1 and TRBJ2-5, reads SAVISQKPSRDICQRGTSLTIQCQVDSQVTMMFWYRQQPGQSLTLIATANQGSEATYESGFVIDKFPISRPNLTFSTLTVSNMSPEDSSIYLCSVGGSGGETQYFGPGTRLLVL.

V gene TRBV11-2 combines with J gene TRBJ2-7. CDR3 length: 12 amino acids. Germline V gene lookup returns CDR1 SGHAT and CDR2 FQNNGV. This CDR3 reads CASSSFSYEQYF. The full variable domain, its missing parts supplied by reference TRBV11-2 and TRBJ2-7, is EAGVAQSPRYKIIEKRQSVAFWCNPISGHATLYWYQQILGQGPKLLIQFQNNGVVDDSQLPKDRFSAERLKGVDSTLKIQPAKLEDSAVYLCASSSFSYEQYFGPGTRLTVT.

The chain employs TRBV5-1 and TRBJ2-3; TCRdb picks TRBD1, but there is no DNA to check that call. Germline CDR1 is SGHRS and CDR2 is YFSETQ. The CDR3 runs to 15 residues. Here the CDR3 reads CASSNWDRTTDTQYF.

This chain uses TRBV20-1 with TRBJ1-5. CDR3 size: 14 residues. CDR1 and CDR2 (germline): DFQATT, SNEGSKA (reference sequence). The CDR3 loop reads CSASVTGGLQPQHF.

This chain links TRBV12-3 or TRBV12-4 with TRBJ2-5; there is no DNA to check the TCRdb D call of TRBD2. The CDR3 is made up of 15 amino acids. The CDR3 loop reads CASSLTLGYLETQYF.

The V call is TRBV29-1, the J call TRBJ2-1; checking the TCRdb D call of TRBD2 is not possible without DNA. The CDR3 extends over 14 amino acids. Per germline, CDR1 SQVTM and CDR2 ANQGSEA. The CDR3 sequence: CSVEVAGGTYEQFF.

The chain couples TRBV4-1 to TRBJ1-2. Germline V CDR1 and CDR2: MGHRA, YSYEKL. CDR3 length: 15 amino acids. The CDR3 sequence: CASSPTKQGPLGYTF.

The CDR3 spells CASSDRKYEQYF. J is TRBJ2-7 and V is TRBV25-1. Germline-derived CDR1 and CDR2 are MGHDK and SYGVNS. The CDR3 runs 12 residues.

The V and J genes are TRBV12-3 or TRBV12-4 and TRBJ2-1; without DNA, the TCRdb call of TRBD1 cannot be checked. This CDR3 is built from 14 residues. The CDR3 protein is CASSLDRVSYEQFF.

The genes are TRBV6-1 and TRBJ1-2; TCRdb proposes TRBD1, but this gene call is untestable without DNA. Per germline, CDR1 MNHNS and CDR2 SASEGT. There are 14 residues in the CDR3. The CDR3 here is CASSAGDTGRGYTF.

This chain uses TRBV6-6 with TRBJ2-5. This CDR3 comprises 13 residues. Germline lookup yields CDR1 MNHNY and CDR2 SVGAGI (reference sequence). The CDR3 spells CASRLQIQETQYF.

CDR3: CSATTSSGNPHYNEQFF. This chain links TRBV20-1 with TRBJ2-1; TCRdb's D call of TRBD2 is untestable without DNA. From germline, CDR1 is DFQATT and CDR2 SNEGSKA (reference sequence). This CDR3 contains 17 residues.

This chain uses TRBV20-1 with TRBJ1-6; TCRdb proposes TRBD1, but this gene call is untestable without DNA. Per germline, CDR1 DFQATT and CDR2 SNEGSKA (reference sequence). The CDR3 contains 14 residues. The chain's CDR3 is CSAISSGAGSPLHF.

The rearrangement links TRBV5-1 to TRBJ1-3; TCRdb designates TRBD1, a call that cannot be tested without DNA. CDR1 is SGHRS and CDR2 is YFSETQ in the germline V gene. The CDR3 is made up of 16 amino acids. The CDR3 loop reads CASSLDGTDTGNTIYF. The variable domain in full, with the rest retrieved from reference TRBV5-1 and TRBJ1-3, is KAGVTQTPRYLIKTRGQQVTLSCSPISGHRSVSWYQQTPGQGLQFLFEYFSETQRNKGNFPGRFSGRQFSNSRSEMNVSTLELGDSALYLCASSLDGTDTGNTIYFGEGSWLTVV.

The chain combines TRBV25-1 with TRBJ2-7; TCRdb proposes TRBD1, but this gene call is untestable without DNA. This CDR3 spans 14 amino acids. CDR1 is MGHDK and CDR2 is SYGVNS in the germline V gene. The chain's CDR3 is CASSPPGQVYEQYF.

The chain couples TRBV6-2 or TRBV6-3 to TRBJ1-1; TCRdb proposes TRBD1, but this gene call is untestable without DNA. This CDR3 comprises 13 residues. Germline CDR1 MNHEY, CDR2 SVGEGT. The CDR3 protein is CASSYGTSTEAFF.

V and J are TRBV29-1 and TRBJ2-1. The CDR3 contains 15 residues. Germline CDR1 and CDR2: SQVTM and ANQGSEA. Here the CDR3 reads CSVRGDTSSYNEQFF.

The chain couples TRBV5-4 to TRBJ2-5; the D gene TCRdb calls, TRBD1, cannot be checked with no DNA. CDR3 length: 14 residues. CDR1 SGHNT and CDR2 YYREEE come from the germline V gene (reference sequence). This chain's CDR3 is CASSPGPGQETQYF.

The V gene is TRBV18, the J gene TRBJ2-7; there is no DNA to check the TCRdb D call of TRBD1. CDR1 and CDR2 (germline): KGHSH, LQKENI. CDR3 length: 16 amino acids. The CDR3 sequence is CASSPPSGQGRDEQYF.